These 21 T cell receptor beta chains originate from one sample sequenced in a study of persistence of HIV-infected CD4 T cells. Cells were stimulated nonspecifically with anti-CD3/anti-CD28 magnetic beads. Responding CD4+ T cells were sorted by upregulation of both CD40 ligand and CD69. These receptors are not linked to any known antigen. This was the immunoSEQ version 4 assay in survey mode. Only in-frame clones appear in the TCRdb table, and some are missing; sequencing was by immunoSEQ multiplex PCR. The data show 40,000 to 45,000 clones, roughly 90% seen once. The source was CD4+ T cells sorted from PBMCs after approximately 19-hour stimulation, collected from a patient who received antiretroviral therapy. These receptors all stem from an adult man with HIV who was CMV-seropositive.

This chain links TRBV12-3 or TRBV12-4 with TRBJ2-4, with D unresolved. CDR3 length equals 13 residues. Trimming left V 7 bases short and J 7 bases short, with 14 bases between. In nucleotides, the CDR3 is TGTGCCAGCACAACCGCAGAGAGTAACATTCAGTACTTC. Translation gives CASTTAESNIQYF.

The CDR3 reads CASSPSGVRMNTEAFF. The CDR3 nucleotides read TGTGCCAGCAGCCCCTCGGGGGTCCGTATGAACACTGAAGCTTTCTTT. The chain employs TRBV7-2 and TRBJ1-1, with D maybe TRBD1 (5 bases). This CDR3 comprises 16 residues. V lost 5 bases and J 0 bases, leaving 16 bases between the germline ends. The germline V gene has CDR1 SGHTA and CDR2 FQGNSA.

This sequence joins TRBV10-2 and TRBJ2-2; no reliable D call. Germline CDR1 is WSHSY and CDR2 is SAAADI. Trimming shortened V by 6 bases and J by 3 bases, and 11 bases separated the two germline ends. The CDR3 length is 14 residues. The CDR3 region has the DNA TGCGCCAGCAGCCGAGAGGTTGACACCGGGGAGCTGTTTTTT. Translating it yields CASSREVDTGELFF.

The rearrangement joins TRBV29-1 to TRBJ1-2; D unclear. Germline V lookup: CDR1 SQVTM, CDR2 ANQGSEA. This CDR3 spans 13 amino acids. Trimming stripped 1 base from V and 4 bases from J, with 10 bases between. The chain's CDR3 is CSVEAAVRYGYTF. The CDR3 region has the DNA TGCAGCGTTGAAGCGGCCGTCCGCTATGGCTACACCTTC.

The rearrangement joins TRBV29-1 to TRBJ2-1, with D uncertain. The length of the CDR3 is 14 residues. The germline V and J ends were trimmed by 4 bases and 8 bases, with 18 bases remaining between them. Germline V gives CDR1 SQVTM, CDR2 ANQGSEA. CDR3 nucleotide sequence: TGCAGCGTTGGGGTCGGAGTCCTTGGGTATGAGCAGTTCTTC. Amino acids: CSVGVGVLGYEQFF.

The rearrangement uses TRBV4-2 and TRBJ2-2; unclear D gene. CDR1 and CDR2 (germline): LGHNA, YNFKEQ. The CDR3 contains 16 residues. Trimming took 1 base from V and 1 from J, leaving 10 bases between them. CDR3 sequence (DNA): TGTGCCAGCAGCCAAGTAATCATCGAGAACACCGGGGAGCTGTTTTTT. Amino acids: CASSQVIIENTGELFF.

The DNA of the CDR3 is TGTGCCAGCAGTGAAAGAGGGTCCTATAATTCACCCCTCCACTTT. Protein sequence: CASSERGSYNSPLHF. The V gene is TRBV6-1, the J gene TRBJ1-6, with D unclear. CDR3 length: 15 residues. The germline V gene encodes CDR1 MNHNS and CDR2 SASEGT. V was cut by 2 bases and J by 1 base, with 6 bases left in between.

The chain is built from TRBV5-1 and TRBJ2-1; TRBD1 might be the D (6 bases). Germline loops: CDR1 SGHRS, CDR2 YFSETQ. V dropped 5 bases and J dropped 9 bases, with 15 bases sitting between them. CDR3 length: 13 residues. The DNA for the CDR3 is TGCGCCAGCAGTCTCACAGGGATCGGTGAGCAGTTCTTC. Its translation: CASSLTGIGEQFF.

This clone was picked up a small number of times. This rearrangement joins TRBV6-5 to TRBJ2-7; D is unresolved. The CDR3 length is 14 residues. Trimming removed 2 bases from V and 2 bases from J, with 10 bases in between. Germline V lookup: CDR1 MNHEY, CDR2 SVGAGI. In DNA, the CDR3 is TGTGCCAGCAGTTACGACGGGTCGGCCTACGAGCAGTACTTC. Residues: CASSYDGSAYEQYF.

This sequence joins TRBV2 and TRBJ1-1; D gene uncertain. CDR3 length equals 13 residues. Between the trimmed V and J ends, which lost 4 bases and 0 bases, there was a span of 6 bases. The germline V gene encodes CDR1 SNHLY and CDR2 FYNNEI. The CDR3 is CASSGPLNTEAFF. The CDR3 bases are TGTGCCAGCAGTGGACCGTTGAACACTGAAGCTTTCTTT. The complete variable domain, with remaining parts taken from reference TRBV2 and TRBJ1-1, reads EPEVTQTPSHQVTQMGQEVILRCVPISNHLYFYWYRQILGQKVEFLVSFYNNEISEKSEIFDDQFSVERPDGSNFTLKIRSTKLEDSAMYFCASSGPLNTEAFFGQGTRLTVV.

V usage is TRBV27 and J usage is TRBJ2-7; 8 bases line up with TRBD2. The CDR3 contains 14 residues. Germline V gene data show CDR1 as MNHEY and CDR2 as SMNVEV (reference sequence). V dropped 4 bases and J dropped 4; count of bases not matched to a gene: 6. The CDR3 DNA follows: TGTGCCAGCAGTTCGAGGACTAGCACGTACGAGCAGTACTTC. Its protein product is CASSSRTSTYEQYF.

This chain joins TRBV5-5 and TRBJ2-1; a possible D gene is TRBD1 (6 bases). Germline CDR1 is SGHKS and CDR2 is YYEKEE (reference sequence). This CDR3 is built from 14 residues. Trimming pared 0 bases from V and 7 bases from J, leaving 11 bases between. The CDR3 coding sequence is TGTGCCAGCAGCTTGGGGACAGTGAGGAATGAGCAGTTCTTC. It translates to CASSLGTVRNEQFF.

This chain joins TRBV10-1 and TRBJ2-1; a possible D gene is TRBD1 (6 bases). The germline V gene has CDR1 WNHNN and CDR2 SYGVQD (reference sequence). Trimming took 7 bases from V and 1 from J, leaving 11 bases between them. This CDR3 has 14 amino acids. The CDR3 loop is CASNDRSSYNEQFF. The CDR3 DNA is TGCGCCAGCAACGACAGGAGTTCCTACAATGAGCAGTTCTTC.

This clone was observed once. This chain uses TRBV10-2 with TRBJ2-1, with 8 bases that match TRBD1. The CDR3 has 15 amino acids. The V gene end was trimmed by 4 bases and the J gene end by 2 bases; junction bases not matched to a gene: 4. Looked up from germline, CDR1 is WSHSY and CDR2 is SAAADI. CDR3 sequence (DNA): TGCGCCAGCAGTGGGGGACAGGCGGCCTACAATGAGCAGTTCTTC. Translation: CASSGGQAAYNEQFF.

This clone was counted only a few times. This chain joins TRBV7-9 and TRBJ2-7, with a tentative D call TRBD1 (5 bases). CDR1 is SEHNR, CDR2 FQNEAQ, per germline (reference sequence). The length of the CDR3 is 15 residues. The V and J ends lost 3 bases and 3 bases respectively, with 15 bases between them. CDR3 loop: CASSLRQSNSYEQYF. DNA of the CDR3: TGTGCCAGCAGCTTGCGACAGAGTAACAGCTACGAGCAGTACTTC.

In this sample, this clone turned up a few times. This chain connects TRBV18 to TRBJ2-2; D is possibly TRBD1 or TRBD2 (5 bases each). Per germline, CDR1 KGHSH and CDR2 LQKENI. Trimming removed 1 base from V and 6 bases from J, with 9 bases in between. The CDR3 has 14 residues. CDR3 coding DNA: TGTGCCAGCTCACCACGTAGGGACCCCGGGGAGCTGTTTTTT. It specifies CASSPRRDPGELFF. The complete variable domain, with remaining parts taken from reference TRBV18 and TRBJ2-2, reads NAGVMQNPRHLVRRRGQEARLRCSPMKGHSHVYWYRQLPEEGLKFMVYLQKENIIDESGMPKERFSAEFPKEGPSILRIQQVVRGDSAAYFCASSPRRDPGELFFGEGSRLTVL.

CDR3 in DNA: TGTGCCAGCAGGGCAGGCGGAGGTGATGGCTACACCTTC. This translates into CASRAGGGDGYTF. J is TRBJ1-2 and V is TRBV2; D is uncertain. V lost 6 bases and J lost 6, with 14 bases in between. This CDR3 has 13 amino acids. CDR1 SNHLY and CDR2 FYNNEI come from the germline V gene.

The CDR3 nucleotides read TGTGCCACCAGCAGGGAGGCGGGCTCTGGGGCCAACGTCCTGACTTTC. Translation gives CATSREAGSGANVLTF. V is TRBV15 and J is TRBJ2-6; TRBD2 might be the D (5 bases). V lost 3 bases, J lost 0 bases, and 9 bases lay in between. Germline CDR1 and CDR2: LNHNV and YYDKDF (reference sequence). The CDR3 sequence is 16 residues long.

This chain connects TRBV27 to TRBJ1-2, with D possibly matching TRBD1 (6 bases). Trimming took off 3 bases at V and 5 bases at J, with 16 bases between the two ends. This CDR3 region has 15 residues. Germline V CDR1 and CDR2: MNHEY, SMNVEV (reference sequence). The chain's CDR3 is CASSFSSGGRYGYTF. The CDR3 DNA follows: TGTGCCAGCAGTTTCTCCTCCGGGGGGCGGTATGGCTACACCTTC.

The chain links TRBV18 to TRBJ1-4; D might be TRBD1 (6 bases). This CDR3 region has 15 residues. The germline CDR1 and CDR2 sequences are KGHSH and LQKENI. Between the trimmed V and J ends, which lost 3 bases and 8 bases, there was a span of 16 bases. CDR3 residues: CASSPSGTWGEKLFF. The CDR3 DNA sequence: TGTGCCAGCTCACCTTCCGGGACATGGGGAGAAAAACTGTTTTTT.

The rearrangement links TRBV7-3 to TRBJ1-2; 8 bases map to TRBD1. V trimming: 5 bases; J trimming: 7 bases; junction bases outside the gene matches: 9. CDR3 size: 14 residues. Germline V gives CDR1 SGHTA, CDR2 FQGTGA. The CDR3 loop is CASSPHSTGVGYTF. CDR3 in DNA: TGTGCCAGCAGCCCCCACTCGACAGGGGTTGGCTACACCTTC.